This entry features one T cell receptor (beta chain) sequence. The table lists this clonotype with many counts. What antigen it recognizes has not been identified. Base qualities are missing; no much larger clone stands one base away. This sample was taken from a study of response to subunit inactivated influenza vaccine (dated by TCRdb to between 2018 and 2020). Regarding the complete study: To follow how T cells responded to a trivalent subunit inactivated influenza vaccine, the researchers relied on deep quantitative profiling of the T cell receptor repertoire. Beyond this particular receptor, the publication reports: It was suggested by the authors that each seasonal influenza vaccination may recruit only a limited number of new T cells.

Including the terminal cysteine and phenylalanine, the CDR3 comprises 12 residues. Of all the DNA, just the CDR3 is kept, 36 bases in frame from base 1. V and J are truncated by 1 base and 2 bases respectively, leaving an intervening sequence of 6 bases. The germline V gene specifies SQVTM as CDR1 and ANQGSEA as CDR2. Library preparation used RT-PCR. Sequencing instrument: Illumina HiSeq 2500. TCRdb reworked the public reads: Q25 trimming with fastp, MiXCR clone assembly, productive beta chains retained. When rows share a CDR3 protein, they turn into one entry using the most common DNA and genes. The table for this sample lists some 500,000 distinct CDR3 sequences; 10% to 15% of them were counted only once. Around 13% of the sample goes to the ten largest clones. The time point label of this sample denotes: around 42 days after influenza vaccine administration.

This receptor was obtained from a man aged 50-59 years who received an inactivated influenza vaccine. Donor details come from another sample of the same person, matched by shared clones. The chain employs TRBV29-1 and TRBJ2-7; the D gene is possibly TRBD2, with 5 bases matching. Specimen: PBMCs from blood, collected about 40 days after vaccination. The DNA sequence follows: TGCAGCGTTGAAGGAGGGACCTACGAGCAGTACTTC. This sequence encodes CSVEGGTYEQYF.